These T cell receptor beta chains were read from a single sample in a study of blood T cell repertoires in COVID-19. Only in-frame clones appear in the TCRdb table, and some are missing; sequencing was by immunoSEQ multiplex PCR. The repertoire holds around 200,000 clones, with 65% to 85% as singletons. Sequenced sample: PBMCs or T cells enriched from blood (not recorded which). These receptors originate from a woman aged 40 to 50 with acute COVID-19. The CDR3 runs from the conserved cysteine through the conserved F or W. Each record gives: V gene, clone size, J gene, D gene, CDR3 DNA, CDR3 protein. D genes are given only for firm matches. Clone size is shown for a subset of rows, as once, few, many or a class of expanded clone.

V gene: TRBV2
clone size: few
J gene: TRBJ1-2
D gene: -
CDR3 DNA: TGTGCCAGCAGATACGGTGGGGAGAACTATGGCTACACCTTC
CDR3 protein: CASRYGGENYGYTF

V gene: TRBV4-3
clone size: -
J gene: TRBJ1-1
D gene: -
CDR3 DNA: TGCGCCAGCAGCCAAGAGTGGGTCGGGTCGAACACTGAAGCTTTCTTT
CDR3 protein: CASSQEWVGSNTEAFF

V gene: TRBV9
clone size: -
J gene: TRBJ1-6
D gene: TRBD1
CDR3 DNA: TGTGCCAGCAGCGTAGCAGCCGACAGGGTGAATTCACCCCTCCACTTT
CDR3 protein: CASSVAADRVNSPLHF

V gene: TRBV4-3
clone size: -
J gene: TRBJ2-3
D gene: TRBD2
CDR3 DNA: TGCGCCAGCAGCCAAGATTTGGCTAGCGGTACCACAGATACGCAGTATTTT
CDR3 protein: CASSQDLASGTTDTQYF

V gene: TRBV28
clone size: few
J gene: TRBJ1-2
D gene: -
CDR3 DNA: TGTGCCAGCAGGGACCCTAGCAGGACCTATGGCTACACCTTC
CDR3 protein: CASRDPSRTYGYTF

V gene: TRBV6-2/TRBV6-3
clone size: -
J gene: TRBJ2-6
D gene: TRBD1
CDR3 DNA: TGTGCCAGCAGTTCAGGGGGCTCTGGGGCCAACGTCCTGACTTTC
CDR3 protein: CASSSGGSGANVLTF

V gene: TRBV4-3
clone size: -
J gene: TRBJ1-6
D gene: -
CDR3 DNA: TGCGCCAGCAGCCAAGTTGGAACAGGGTCATCACCCCTCCACTTT
CDR3 protein: CASSQVGTGSSPLHF

V gene: TRBV3-1/TRBV3-2
clone size: -
J gene: TRBJ1-2
D gene: -
CDR3 DNA: TGTGCCAGCAGCCCCTGGGGGGGCGAATCTGACGAAGATGGCTACACCTTC
CDR3 protein: CASSPWGGESDEDGYTF

V gene: TRBV12-3/TRBV12-4
clone size: -
J gene: TRBJ2-3
D gene: -
CDR3 DNA: TGTGCCAGCAATCCGGGAGTAACAGATACGCAGTATTTT
CDR3 protein: CASNPGVTDTQYF

V gene: TRBV9
clone size: -
J gene: TRBJ1-6
D gene: -
CDR3 DNA: TGTGCCAGCAGCGTAGGAGAAGGAGTGATCCCCTATTCACCCCTCCACTTT
CDR3 protein: CASSVGEGVIPYSPLHF

V gene: TRBV30
clone size: -
J gene: TRBJ1-3
D gene: TRBD1
CDR3 DNA: TGTGCCTGGAGTGTACCAGGGGGCGCTGGAAACACCATATATTTT
CDR3 protein: CAWSVPGGAGNTIYF

V gene: TRBV28
clone size: -
J gene: TRBJ1-5
D gene: -
CDR3 DNA: TGTGCCAGCACGGGGGATAATCAGCCCCAGCATTTT
CDR3 protein: CASTGDNQPQHF

V gene: TRBV6-6
clone size: -
J gene: TRBJ2-2
D gene: -
CDR3 DNA: TGTGCCAGCAGTTACTTTGGGGGACTCACCGGGGAGCTGTTTTTT
CDR3 protein: CASSYFGGLTGELFF

V gene: TRBV6-4
clone size: -
J gene: TRBJ1-3
D gene: -
CDR3 DNA: TGTGCCAGGCAGGGGACACAGTTCTCTGGAAACACCATATATTTT
CDR3 protein: CARQGTQFSGNTIYF

V gene: TRBV10-3
clone size: -
J gene: TRBJ1-5
D gene: -
CDR3 DNA: TGTGCCATCAGTGAGGGGCGGGGTGGGAGCAATCAGCCCCAGCATTTT
CDR3 protein: CAISEGRGGSNQPQHF

V gene: TRBV28
clone size: -
J gene: TRBJ2-7
D gene: TRBD2
CDR3 DNA: TGTGCCAGCAGTCCCCCGGGGGGGAGTCCCTACGAGCAGTACTTC
CDR3 protein: CASSPPGGSPYEQYF

V gene: TRBV5-1
clone size: -
J gene: TRBJ2-1
D gene: TRBD1
CDR3 DNA: TGCGCCAGCAGCTTGCTCCCAGGGGGCAGTGAGCAGTTCTTC
CDR3 protein: CASSLLPGGSEQFF

V gene: TRBV3-1/TRBV3-2
clone size: -
J gene: TRBJ1-2
D gene: -
CDR3 DNA: TGTGCCAGCAGCCAAGATCAGTGGGGCTACACCTTC
CDR3 protein: CASSQDQWGYTF

V gene: TRBV5-1
clone size: -
J gene: TRBJ2-3
D gene: TRBD2
CDR3 DNA: TGCGCCAGCAGCTTGGTCCGGACTAGCGGGACAGATACGCAGTATTTT
CDR3 protein: CASSLVRTSGTDTQYF

V gene: TRBV12-3/TRBV12-4
clone size: -
J gene: TRBJ1-1
D gene: TRBD1
CDR3 DNA: TGTGCCAGCAATACAGGGGGCTCCACTGAAGCTTTCTTT
CDR3 protein: CASNTGGSTEAFF

V gene: TRBV7-2
clone size: -
J gene: TRBJ2-7
D gene: -
CDR3 DNA: TGTGCCAGCAGCTTAGGTTCCGGACTTGTTACCTACGAGCAGTACTTC
CDR3 protein: CASSLGSGLVTYEQYF

V gene: TRBV18
clone size: -
J gene: TRBJ2-1
D gene: -
CDR3 DNA: TGTGCCAGCTCCTCGGGACTTGGGGGATATGGTGAGCAGTTCTTC
CDR3 protein: CASSSGLGGYGEQFF

V gene: TRBV11-3
clone size: -
J gene: TRBJ2-1
D gene: TRBD2
CDR3 DNA: TGTGCCAGCAGCTTAGTAGCGGGACTAGCGGGCTCACAGTTCTTC
CDR3 protein: CASSLVAGLAGSQFF

V gene: TRBV3-1/TRBV3-2
clone size: -
J gene: TRBJ2-1
D gene: TRBD2
CDR3 DNA: TGTGCCAGCAGCCAAGCCGTACTAGCGTGGGCACATGAGCAGTTCTTC
CDR3 protein: CASSQAVLAWAHEQFF

V gene: TRBV19
clone size: -
J gene: TRBJ1-5
D gene: TRBD1
CDR3 DNA: TGTGCCAGTAGTAGCCGCGACAGGGGCAGGGGTCAGCCCCAGCATTTT
CDR3 protein: CASSSRDRGRGQPQHF

V gene: TRBV29-1
clone size: -
J gene: TRBJ2-1
D gene: TRBD2
CDR3 DNA: TGCAGCGTGCGACTAGCGGGAGGAGACAATGAGCAGTTCTTC
CDR3 protein: CSVRLAGGDNEQFF

V gene: TRBV30
clone size: few
J gene: TRBJ2-2
D gene: -
CDR3 DNA: TGTGCCTGGACCGGGCGAGGCAGGGACACCGGGGAGCTGTTTTTT
CDR3 protein: CAWTGRGRDTGELFF

V gene: TRBV19
clone size: -
J gene: TRBJ1-5
D gene: -
CDR3 DNA: TGTGCCAGTAGTATCCGGGCGGCAGGGCTCAATCAGCCCCAGCATTTT
CDR3 protein: CASSIRAAGLNQPQHF

V gene: TRBV30
clone size: -
J gene: TRBJ1-2
D gene: -
CDR3 DNA: TGTGCCTGGAGTGCTCAGGGCCCCTATGGCTACACCTTC
CDR3 protein: CAWSAQGPYGYTF

V gene: TRBV7-2
clone size: -
J gene: TRBJ1-5
D gene: -
CDR3 DNA: TGTGCCAGCAGCGCGAACGCCGGGGATCAGCCCCAGCATTTT
CDR3 protein: CASSANAGDQPQHF

V gene: TRBV5-1
clone size: -
J gene: TRBJ2-7
D gene: TRBD1
CDR3 DNA: TGCGCCAGCAGCTTCAGGGCAGGGGGTCCCTACGAGCAGTACTTC
CDR3 protein: CASSFRAGGPYEQYF

V gene: TRBV28
clone size: -
J gene: TRBJ2-7
D gene: TRBD1
CDR3 DNA: TGTGCCAGTAGTCTCCCCGGGACAGACTACGAGCAGTACTTC
CDR3 protein: CASSLPGTDYEQYF

V gene: TRBV6-5
clone size: -
J gene: TRBJ1-2
D gene: TRBD1
CDR3 DNA: TGTGCCAGCGGCCGGGACAGCAACTATGGCTACACCTTC
CDR3 protein: CASGRDSNYGYTF